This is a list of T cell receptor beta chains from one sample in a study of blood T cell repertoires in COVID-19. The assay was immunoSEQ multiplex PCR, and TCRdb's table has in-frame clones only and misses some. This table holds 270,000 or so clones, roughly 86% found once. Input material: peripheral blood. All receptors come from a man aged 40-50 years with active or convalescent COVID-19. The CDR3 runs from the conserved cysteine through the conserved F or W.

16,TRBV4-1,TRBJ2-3,CASSQDPSGASDTQYF
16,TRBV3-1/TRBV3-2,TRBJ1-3,CASSLRTGSSGNTIYF
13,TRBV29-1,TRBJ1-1,CSGRGQGLAEAFF
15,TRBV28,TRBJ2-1,CASSFQSGLYNEQFF
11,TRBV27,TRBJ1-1,CASSLGSEAFF
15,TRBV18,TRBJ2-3,CASSPRGGAADTQYF
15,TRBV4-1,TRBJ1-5,CASSQEITGKQPQHF
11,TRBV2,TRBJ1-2,CASSEERGYTF
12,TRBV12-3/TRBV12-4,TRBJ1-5,CASSLSSQPQHF
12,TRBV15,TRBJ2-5,CATSRDTGTKYF
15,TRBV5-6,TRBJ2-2,CASSLSPASTGELFF
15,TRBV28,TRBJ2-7,CASSSAGQASYEQYF
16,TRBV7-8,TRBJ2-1,CASRTIAGPSYNEQFF
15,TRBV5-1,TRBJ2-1,CASSLEGLADNEQFF
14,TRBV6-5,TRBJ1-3,CASREVAVGNTIYF
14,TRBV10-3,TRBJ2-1,CAIRAGLADNEQFF
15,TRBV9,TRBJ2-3,CASTRTSGLTDTQYF
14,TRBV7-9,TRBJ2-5,CASSLRTAGGTQYF
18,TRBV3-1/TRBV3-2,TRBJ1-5,CASSLIDRSWARNQPQHF
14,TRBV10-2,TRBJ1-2,CASSVRGRGYGYTF
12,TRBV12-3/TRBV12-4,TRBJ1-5,CASGGGNQPQHF
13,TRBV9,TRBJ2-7,CASSAGTVGEQYF
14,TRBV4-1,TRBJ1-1,CASSQGVRGTEAFF
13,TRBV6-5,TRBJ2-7,CASTGTGTYEQYF
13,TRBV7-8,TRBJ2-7,CASSLVGVWEQYF
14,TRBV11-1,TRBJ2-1,CASSLSGGDNEQFF
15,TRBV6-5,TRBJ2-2,CASSYATGGRGELFF
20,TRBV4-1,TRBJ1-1,CASSQDLKGVGLERNTEAFF
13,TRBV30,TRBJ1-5,CAWSQGATGPQHF
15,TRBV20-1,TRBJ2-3,CSASLGGGSTDTQYF
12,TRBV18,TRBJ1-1,CASSPTGTEAFF
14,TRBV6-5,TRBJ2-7,CASSYSPGDYEQYF